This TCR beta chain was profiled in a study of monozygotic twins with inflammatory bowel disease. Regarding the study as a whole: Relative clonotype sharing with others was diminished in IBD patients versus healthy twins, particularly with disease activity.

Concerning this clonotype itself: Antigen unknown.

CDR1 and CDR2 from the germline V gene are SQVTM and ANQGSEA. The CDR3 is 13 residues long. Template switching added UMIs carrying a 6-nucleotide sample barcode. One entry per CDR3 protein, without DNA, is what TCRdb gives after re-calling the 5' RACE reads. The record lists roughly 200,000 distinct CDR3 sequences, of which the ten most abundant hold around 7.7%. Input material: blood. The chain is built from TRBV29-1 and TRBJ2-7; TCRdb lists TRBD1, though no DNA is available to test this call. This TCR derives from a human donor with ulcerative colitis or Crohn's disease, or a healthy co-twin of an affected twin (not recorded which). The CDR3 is CSARTGESYEQYF.